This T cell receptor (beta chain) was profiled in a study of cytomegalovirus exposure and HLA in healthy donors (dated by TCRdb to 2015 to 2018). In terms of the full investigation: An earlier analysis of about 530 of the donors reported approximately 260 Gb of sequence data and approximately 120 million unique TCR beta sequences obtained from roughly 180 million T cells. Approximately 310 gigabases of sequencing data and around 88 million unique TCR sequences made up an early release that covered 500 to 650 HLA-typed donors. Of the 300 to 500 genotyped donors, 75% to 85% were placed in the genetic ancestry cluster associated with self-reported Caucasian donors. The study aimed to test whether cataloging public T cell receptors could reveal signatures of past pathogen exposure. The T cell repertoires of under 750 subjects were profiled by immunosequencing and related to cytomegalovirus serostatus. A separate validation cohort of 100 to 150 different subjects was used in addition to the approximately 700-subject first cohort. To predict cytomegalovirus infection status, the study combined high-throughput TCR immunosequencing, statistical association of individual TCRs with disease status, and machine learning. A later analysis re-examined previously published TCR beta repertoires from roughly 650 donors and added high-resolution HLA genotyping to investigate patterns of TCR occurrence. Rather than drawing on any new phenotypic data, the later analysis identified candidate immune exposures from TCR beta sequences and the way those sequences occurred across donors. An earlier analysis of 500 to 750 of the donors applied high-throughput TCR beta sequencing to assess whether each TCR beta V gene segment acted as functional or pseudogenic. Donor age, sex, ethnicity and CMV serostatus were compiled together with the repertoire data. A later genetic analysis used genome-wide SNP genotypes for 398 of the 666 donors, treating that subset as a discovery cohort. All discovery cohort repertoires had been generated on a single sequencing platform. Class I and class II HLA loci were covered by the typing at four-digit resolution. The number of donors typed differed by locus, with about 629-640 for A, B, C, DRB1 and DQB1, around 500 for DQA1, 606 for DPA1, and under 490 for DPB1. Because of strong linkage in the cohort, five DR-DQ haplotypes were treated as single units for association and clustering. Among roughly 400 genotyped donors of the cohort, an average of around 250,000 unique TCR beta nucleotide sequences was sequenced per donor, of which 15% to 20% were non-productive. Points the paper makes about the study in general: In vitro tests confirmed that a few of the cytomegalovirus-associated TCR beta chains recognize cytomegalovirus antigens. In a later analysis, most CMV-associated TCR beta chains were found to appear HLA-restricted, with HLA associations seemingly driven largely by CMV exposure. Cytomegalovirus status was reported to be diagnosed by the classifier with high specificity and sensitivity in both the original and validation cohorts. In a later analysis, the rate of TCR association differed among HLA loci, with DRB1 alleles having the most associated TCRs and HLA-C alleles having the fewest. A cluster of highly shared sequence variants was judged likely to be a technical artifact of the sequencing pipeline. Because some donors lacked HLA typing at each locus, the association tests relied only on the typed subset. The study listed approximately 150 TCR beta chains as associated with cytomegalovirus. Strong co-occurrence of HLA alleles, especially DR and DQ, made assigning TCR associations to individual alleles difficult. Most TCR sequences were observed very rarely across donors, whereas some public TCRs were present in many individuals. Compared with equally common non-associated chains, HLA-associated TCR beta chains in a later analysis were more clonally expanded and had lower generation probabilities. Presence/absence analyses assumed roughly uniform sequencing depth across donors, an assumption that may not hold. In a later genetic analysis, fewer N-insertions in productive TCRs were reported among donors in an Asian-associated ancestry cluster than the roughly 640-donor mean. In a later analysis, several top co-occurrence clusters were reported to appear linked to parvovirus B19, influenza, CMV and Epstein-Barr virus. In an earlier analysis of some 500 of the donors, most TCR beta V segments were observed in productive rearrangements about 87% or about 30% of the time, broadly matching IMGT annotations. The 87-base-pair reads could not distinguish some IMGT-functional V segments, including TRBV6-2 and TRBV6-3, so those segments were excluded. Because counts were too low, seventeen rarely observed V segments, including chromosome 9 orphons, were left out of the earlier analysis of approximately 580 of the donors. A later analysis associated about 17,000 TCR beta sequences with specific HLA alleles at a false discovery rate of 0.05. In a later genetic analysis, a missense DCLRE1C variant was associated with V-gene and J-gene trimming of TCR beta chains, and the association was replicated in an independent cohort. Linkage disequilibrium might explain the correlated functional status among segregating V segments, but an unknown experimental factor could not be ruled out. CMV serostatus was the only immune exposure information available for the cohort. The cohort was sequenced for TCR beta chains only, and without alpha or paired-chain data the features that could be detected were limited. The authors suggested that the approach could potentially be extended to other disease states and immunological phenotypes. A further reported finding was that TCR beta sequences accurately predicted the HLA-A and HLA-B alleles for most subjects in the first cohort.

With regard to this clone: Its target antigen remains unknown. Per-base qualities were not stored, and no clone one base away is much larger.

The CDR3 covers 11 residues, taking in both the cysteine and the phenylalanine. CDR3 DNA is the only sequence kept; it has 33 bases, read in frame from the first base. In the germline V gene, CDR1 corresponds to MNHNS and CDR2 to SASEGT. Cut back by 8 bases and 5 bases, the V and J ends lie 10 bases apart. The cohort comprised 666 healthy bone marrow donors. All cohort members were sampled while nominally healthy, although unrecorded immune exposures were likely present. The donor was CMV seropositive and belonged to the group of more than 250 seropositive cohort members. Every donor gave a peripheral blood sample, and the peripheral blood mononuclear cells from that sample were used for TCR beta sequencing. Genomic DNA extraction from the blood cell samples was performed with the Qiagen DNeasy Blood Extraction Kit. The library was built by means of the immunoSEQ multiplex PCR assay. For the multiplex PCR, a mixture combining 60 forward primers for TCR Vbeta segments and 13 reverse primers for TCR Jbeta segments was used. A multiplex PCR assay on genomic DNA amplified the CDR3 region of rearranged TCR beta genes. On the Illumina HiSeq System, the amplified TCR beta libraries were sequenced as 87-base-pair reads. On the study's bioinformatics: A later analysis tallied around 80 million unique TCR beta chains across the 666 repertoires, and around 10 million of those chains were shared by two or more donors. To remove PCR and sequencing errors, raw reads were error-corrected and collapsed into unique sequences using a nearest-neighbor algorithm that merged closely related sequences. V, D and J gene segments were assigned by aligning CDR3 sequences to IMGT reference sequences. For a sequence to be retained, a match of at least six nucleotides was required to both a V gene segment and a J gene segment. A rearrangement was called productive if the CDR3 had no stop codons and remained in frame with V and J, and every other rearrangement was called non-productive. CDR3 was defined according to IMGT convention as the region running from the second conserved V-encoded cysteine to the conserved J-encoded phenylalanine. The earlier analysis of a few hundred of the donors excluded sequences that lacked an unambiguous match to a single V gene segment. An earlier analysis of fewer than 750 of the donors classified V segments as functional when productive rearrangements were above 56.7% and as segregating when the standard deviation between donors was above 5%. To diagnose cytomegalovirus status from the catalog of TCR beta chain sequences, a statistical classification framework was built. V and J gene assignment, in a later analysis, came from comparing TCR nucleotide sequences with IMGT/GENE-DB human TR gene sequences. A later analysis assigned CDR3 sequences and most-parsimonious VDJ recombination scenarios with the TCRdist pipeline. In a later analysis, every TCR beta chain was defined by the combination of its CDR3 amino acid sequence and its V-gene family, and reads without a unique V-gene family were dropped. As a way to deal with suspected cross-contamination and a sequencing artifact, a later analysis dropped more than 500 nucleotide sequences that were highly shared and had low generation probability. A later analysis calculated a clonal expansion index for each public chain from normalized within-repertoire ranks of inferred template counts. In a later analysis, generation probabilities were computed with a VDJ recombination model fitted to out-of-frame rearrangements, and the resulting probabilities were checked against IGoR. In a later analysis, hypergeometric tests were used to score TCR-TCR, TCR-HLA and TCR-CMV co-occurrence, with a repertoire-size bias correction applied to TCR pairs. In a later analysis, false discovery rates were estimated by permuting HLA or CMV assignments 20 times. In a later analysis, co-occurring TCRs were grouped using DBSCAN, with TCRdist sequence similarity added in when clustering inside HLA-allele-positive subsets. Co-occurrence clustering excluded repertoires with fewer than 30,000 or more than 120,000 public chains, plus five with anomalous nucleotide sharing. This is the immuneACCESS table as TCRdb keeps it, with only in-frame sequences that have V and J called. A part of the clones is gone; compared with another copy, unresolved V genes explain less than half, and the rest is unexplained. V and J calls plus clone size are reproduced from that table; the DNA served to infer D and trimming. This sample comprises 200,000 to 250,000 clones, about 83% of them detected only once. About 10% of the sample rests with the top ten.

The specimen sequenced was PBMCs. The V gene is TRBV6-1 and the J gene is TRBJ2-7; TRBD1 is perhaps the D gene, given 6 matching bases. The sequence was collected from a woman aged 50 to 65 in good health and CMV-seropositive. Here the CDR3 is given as CASFNRDEQYF. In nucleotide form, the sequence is TGTGCCAGCTTCAACAGGGACGAGCAGTACTTC.